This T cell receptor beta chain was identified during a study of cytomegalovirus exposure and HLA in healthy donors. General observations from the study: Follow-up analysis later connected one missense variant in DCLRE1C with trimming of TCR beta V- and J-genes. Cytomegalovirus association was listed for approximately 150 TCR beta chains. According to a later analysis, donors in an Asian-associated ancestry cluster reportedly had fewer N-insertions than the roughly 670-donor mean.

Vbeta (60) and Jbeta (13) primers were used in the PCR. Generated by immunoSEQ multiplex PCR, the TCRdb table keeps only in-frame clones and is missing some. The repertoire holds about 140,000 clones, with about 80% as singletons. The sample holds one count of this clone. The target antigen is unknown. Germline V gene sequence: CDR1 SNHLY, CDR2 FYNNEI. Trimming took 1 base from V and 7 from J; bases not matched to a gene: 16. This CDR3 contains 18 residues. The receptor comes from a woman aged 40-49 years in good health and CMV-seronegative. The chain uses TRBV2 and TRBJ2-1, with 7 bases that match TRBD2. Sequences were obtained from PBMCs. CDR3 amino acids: CASSEGGRAGVSGNEQFF. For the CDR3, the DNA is TGTGCCAGCAGTGAAGGCGGGCGGGCGGGAGTTTCTGGGAATGAGCAGTTCTTC.